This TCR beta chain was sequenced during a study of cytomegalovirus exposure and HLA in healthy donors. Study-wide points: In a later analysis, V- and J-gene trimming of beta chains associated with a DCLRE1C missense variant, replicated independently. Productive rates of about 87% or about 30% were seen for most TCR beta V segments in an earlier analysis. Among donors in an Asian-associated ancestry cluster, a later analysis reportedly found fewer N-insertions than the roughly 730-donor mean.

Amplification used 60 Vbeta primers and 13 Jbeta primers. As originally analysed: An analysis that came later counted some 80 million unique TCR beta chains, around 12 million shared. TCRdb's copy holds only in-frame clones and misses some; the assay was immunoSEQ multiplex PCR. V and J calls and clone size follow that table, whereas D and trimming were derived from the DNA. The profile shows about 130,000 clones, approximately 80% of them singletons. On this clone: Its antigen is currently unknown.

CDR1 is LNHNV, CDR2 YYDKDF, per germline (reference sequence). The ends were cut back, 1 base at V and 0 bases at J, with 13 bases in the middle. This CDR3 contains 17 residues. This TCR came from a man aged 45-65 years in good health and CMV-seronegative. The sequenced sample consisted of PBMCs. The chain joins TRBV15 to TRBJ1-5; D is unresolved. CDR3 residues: CATSRGPRLDSNQPQHF. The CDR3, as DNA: TGTGCCACCAGCAGAGGGCCCCGACTTGATAGCAATCAGCCCCAGCATTTT.